A selection of T cell receptor beta chains follows, all from one sample in a study of blood T cell repertoires in COVID-19. The table came from immunoSEQ multiplex PCR; TCRdb's copy has only in-frame clones and leaves some out. This repertoire shows approximately 490,000 clones, 75% to 90% found once; its top ten account for approximately 8%. Sequences were obtained from PBMCs or T cells enriched from blood (not recorded which). These receptors originate from a woman aged 55-69 years who had recovered from COVID-19. The CDR3 runs from the conserved cysteine through the conserved F or W. The D gene is left open where the match is weak. Some rows have no size entry. The others give once, few or many, or a class for an expanded clone.

NA	TRBV10-3	TRBJ2-1	12	NA	TGTGCCACTCGCGGTACGGCCCATGAGCAGTTCTTC	CATRGTAHEQFF
NA	TRBV11-2	TRBJ1-1	15	NA	TGTGCCAGCAGCTTTCGGTCCAGTGAGGTGACTGAAGCTTTCTTT	CASSFRSSEVTEAFF
NA	TRBV3-1/TRBV3-2	TRBJ1-3	14	NA	TGTGCCAGCAGCCAAGATCTAACGGGAGGCACCATATATTTT	CASSQDLTGGTIYF
NA	TRBV7-7	TRBJ1-5	16	NA	TGTGCTAGCAGCCTTGCGGGGGGGATGGGCAATCAGCCCCAGCATTTT	CASSLAGGMGNQPQHF
NA	TRBV30	TRBJ1-5	17	NA	TGTGCCTGGACCCCCGCGAGGGTTGGGCGTAGCAATCAGCCCCAGCATTTT	CAWTPARVGRSNQPQHF
TRBD1	TRBV12-5	TRBJ2-2	15	once	TGTGCTAGTGGATCGGGACAGTCGAACACCGGGGAGCTGTTTTTT	CASGSGQSNTGELFF
NA	TRBV5-5	TRBJ1-3	16	NA	TGTGCCAGCAGGAAGACAGTTCTACTCCCTGGAAACACCATATATTTT	CASRKTVLLPGNTIYF
TRBD2	TRBV6-5	TRBJ2-1	15	NA	TGTGCCAGCAGGTCCGGGAGCGGGGGGGCGAATGAGCAGTTCTTC	CASRSGSGGANEQFF
TRBD1	TRBV3-1/TRBV3-2	TRBJ1-6	16	NA	TGTGCCAGCAGCCAAGGGACAGGGCCCTATAATTCACCCCTCCACTTT	CASSQGTGPYNSPLHF
TRBD1	TRBV12-5	TRBJ2-7	18	NA	TGTGCTAGTGGTTTGGTACTTTTTTCGGGACAGAGGACGTACGAGCAGTACTTC	CASGLVLFSGQRTYEQYF
TRBD2	TRBV5-1	TRBJ2-2	17	NA	TGCGCCAGCAGCCCAGCTTCGCGGGGGGGCCCGGCCGGGGAGCTGTTTTTT	CASSPASRGGPAGELFF
TRBD1	TRBV2	TRBJ1-4	14	few	TGTGCCAGCAACCAGGGGGCGACTAATGAAAAACTGTTTTTT	CASNQGATNEKLFF
TRBD2	TRBV11-2	TRBJ2-1	15	NA	TGTGCCAGCAGTAGTTCTAGCGGATCCTACAATGAGCAGTTCTTC	CASSSSSGSYNEQFF
NA	TRBV6-5	TRBJ2-7	15	NA	TGTGCCAGCAGAGGTACAACAGGAGTCTCCTACGAGCAGTACTTC	CASRGTTGVSYEQYF
TRBD1	TRBV3-1/TRBV3-2	TRBJ1-6	15	NA	TGTGCCAGCAGCCCTACAGGGGGCTACAATTCACCCCTCCACTTT	CASSPTGGYNSPLHF
NA	TRBV6-5	TRBJ1-3	14	NA	TGTGCCAGCAGCCAGGCCGCCTCTGGAAACACCATATATTTT	CASSQAASGNTIYF
NA	TRBV19	TRBJ2-7	15	NA	TGTGCCAGTAGATCCGGGACACCAGGCTCCTACGAGCAGTACTTC	CASRSGTPGSYEQYF
NA	TRBV4-1	TRBJ1-3	18	NA	TGCGCCAGCAGCCAAGATCCCATCAAGACTATCTCTGGAAACACCATATATTTT	CASSQDPIKTISGNTIYF
TRBD1	TRBV5-1	TRBJ1-4	14	NA	TGCGCCAGCAGCTTGGGCGGGACAGTTGAAAAACTGTTTTTT	CASSLGGTVEKLFF
TRBD2	TRBV7-9	TRBJ2-1	14	NA	TGTGCCAGCAGCTCCCGGGGGGGTGACAATGAGCAGTTCTTC	CASSSRGGDNEQFF
TRBD1	TRBV5-1	TRBJ2-6	18	NA	TGCGCCAGCAGCTTAAATCCGGGACAGGGATCCGGGGCCAACGTCCTGACTTTC	CASSLNPGQGSGANVLTF
NA	TRBV7-8	TRBJ1-3	16	NA	TGTGCCAGCAGTCCCCGGGGGGCCCAAGGTGGAAACACCATATATTTT	CASSPRGAQGGNTIYF
NA	TRBV19	TRBJ1-1	11	NA	TGTGCCAGTAGGGCAGGAATAAGTGCTTTCTTT	CASRAGISAFF
TRBD1	TRBV19	TRBJ1-2	15	NA	TGTGCCAGTACGGGGTTGGACAGGGGCGGCTATGGCTACACCTTC	CASTGLDRGGYGYTF
NA	TRBV7-2	TRBJ1-1	11	NA	TGTGCCAGCAGCCCGAGGGGGGAAGCTTTCTTT	CASSPRGEAFF
TRBD1	TRBV24-1	TRBJ1-2	11	NA	TGTGCCACGGGACAGGACCGGGGCTACACCTTC	CATGQDRGYTF
NA	TRBV6-1	TRBJ1-1	14	NA	TGTGCCAGCAGTGAAATGACAGGCTACACTGAAGCTTTCTTT	CASSEMTGYTEAFF
TRBD1	TRBV5-1	TRBJ1-1	15	NA	TGCGCCAGCAGCTTGTCCGGCAGGGGGCACACTGAAGCTTTCTTT	CASSLSGRGHTEAFF
TRBD1	TRBV3-1/TRBV3-2	TRBJ2-3	15	once	TGTGCCAGCAGCCAAACGACAGGGCGTATAGATACGCAGTATTTT	CASSQTTGRIDTQYF
TRBD1	TRBV10-3	TRBJ1-2	14	once	TGTGCCATCAGTGATAGGGGGCGTTTCTATGGCTACACCTTC	CAISDRGRFYGYTF
NA	TRBV12-5	TRBJ1-6	14	NA	TGTGCTAGTGGTTTACAGGGAGCCGGATCACCCCTCCACTTT	CASGLQGAGSPLHF